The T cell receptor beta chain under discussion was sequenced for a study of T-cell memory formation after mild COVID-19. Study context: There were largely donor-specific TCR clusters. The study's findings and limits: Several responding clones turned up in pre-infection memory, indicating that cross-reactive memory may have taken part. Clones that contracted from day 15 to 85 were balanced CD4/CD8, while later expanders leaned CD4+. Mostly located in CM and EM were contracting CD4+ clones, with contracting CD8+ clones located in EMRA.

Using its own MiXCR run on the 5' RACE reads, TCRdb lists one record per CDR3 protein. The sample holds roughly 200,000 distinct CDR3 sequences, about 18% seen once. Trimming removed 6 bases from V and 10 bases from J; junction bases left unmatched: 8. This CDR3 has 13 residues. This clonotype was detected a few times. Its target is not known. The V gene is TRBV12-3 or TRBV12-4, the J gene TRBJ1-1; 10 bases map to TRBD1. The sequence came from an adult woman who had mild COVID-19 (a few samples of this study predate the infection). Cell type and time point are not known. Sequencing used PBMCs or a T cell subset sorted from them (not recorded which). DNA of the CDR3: TGTGCCAGCAGCGGACAGGGGGTTTTTGTAGCTTTCTTT. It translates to CASSGQGVFVAFF.